This TCR beta chain appears in the sequencing data of a study of beta chain features in type 1 diabetes. Across the study: Patient and healthy donor groups were alike in age, gender and cell yields.

Trimming removed 5 bases from V and 8 bases from J, with 15 bases in between. Germline V gene data show CDR1 as SEHNR and CDR2 as FQNEAQ (reference sequence). This CDR3 has 13 residues. Every bit of the isolated RNA underwent reverse transcription, so sequencing read expressed TCRB transcripts. TCRdb's table, derived via immunoSEQ multiplex PCR, lists solely in-frame clones and lacks some. The sample has 600,000 or so clones; 11% to 15% are singletons. Findings of the study overall: Patients' naive, central memory and regulatory TCRB repertoires appeared more alike than those of healthy donors. Patients with Type 1 diabetes showed moderately but significantly shorter TCRB CDR3s in all four CD4+ subsets.

Of note for this clone: Its target is unknown.

The gene calls are TRBV7-9 and TRBJ1-1; D is ambiguous. The receptor was isolated from a man aged 18 to 29 with type 1 diabetes. The sequencing sample was made of naive CD4+ T cells from blood. The CDR3 bases are TGTGCCAGCAGCCCGAGGGAAGAAAAGGAAGCTTTCTTT. This encodes CASSPREEKEAFF.